A single sample gave rise to the 30 T cell receptor beta chains below, sequenced in a study of immune cell composition in non-small cell lung cancer (dated by TCRdb to about 2017). Libraries were prepared through the immunoSEQ multiplex PCR assay. In TCRdb, the immuneACCESS table is reduced to in-frame sequences with V and J assigned. These tables do not hold every clone; where another copy was compared, an unresolved V gene accounts for under half, and the others remain unexplained. The sample table contains 5,000 or so clones; only one count was recorded for 70% to 80% of them. The top ten hold over 9.5% of the sample. Sequencing input: lung tumor tissue. These receptors all come from a human donor with non-small cell lung cancer.

The CDR3 here is CASSLVGAGGVYEQYF. The CDR3 DNA sequence: TGCGCCAGCAGCTTGGTGGGAGCAGGGGGCGTCTACGAGCAGTACTTC. V and J are TRBV5-1 and TRBJ2-7; 8 bases fit TRBD1. Unmatched junction bases numbered 8, after V lost 0 bases and J lost 3 bases. From germline, CDR1 is SGHRS and CDR2 YFSETQ. The CDR3 loop spans 16 amino acids.

A remark on this clone: One end of the junction varies from germline; a read error may be responsible. The V and J genes are TRBV7-8 and TRBJ1-6; 7 bases agree with TRBD1. From germline, CDR1 is SGHVS and CDR2 FQNEAQ. The CDR3 is made up of 14 amino acids. DNA of the CDR3: TGTGCCAGCAGCCTAGCGACAGGGTGGGAACCCCTCCACTTT. As protein: CASSLATGWEPLHF.

This chain uses TRBV7-2 with TRBJ1-3; the D gene is possibly TRBD1 (5 bases). This CDR3 region has 15 residues. CDR1 is SGHTA and CDR2 is FQGNSA in the germline V gene. Trimming took 5 bases from V and 0 from J, leaving 11 bases between them. The CDR3 sequence is CASSPRDSSGNTIYF. DNA for the CDR3: TGTGCCAGCAGCCCCAGGGATAGCTCTGGAAACACCATATATTTT. Based on the CDR3 plus reference TRBV7-2 and TRBJ1-3, the full variable domain is GAGVSQSPSNKVTEKGKDVELRCDPISGHTALYWYRQSLGQGLEFLIYFQGNSAPDKSGLPSDRFSAERTGGSVSTLTIQRTQQEDSAVYLCASSPRDSSGNTIYFGEGSWLTVV.

The CDR3: CASSLSFGVKSYTF. CDR3 DNA: TGTGCCAGCAGTTTATCATTCGGAGTTAAGAGCTACACCTTC. The chain joins TRBV27 to TRBJ1-2; D gene uncertain. Trimming left V 0 bases short and J 9 bases short, with 14 bases between. Germline CDR1 reads MNHEY; CDR2 reads SMNVEV (reference sequence). CDR3 length equals 14 residues.

V is TRBV9 and J is TRBJ1-1; no reliable D call. The V end lost 4 bases, the J end lost 4 bases, and 14 bases lay between the germline ends. Germline V lookup: CDR1 SGDLS, CDR2 YYNGEE. The CDR3 has 14 amino acids. The CDR3 DNA is TGTGCCAGCAGCCCCGGCGGCTCGGGCACTGAAGCTTTCTTT. Residues: CASSPGGSGTEAFF.

The chain uses TRBV2 and TRBJ2-7; 9 bases agree with TRBD1. The germline V gene has CDR1 SNHLY and CDR2 FYNNEI. Germline trimming cut 8 bases from V and 6 bases from J; bases unmatched to any gene: 11. This CDR3 has 14 amino acids. CDR3 bases: TGTGCCAGCCGAACCGGGACAGGGAAGACCGAGCAGTACTTC. Protein sequence: CASRTGTGKTEQYF.

The chain employs TRBV5-6 and TRBJ2-1; a weak D match, TRBD1 (5 bases). The CDR3 spans 13 residues. CDR1 and CDR2 (germline): SGHDT, YYEEEE. V dropped 3 bases and J dropped 4 bases, with 8 bases sitting between them. Here the CDR3 reads CASSSQGYNEQFF. Written as DNA, the CDR3 is TGTGCCAGCAGCTCTCAGGGATACAATGAGCAGTTCTTC.

In this sample, this clone turned up a few times. This chain links TRBV19 with TRBJ2-2; 14 positions agree with TRBD2. Losses at the gene ends were 10 bases for V and 6 bases for J; bases not matched to a gene: 4. Looked up from germline, CDR1 is LNHDA and CDR2 is SQIVND (reference sequence). The CDR3 contains 14 residues. The CDR3 spells CATPGLAGAGELFF. The CDR3 nucleotides read TGTGCCACTCCGGGACTAGCGGGAGCCGGGGAGCTGTTTTTT.

The V and J genes are TRBV10-1 and TRBJ2-2; no reliable D call. Looked up from germline, CDR1 is WNHNN and CDR2 is SYGVQD (reference sequence). The V and J ends lost 3 bases and 7 bases respectively, with 9 bases between them. The CDR3 is made up of 13 amino acids. CDR3 DNA sequence: TGCGCCAGCAGTGAATCGAGAAACGGGGAGCTGTTTTTT. This sequence encodes CASSESRNGELFF.

This rearrangement joins TRBV5-4 to TRBJ2-3; D is uncertain. Germline V lookup: CDR1 SGHNT, CDR2 YYREEE (reference sequence). This CDR3 has 15 amino acids. V was shortened by 4 bases and J by 0 bases, with 12 bases between the two germline ends. For the CDR3, the DNA is TGTGCCAGCAGCACCCCCTTGGCTAGCACAGATACGCAGTATTTT. The encoded protein is CASSTPLASTDTQYF.

This rearrangement joins TRBV2 to TRBJ2-3; tentatively, D is TRBD1 (8 bases). This CDR3 is 15 amino acids long. Trimming took 6 bases from V and 4 from J, leaving 17 bases between them. CDR1 and CDR2 (germline): SNHLY, FYNNEI. The CDR3 nucleotides are TGTGCCAGCAGCCAACAGGGGGAGGGCCCAGATACGCAGTATTTT. Its protein product is CASSQQGEGPDTQYF.

CDR3 bases: TGTGCCAGTAGTATTTACATCGGGGGGCAGGCTGAAGCTTTCTTT. It is translated as CASSIYIGGQAEAFF. V and J are TRBV19 and TRBJ1-1, with D possibly being TRBD1 (6 bases). V lost 3 bases to trimming and J lost 6 bases, with 17 bases between them. Germline V CDR1 and CDR2: LNHDA, SQIVND (reference sequence). The CDR3 extends over 15 amino acids. Full variable domain (outside the CDR3, taken from reference TRBV19 and TRBJ1-1): DGGITQSPKYLFRKEGQNVTLSCEQNLNHDAMYWYRQDPGQGLRLIYYSQIVNDFQKGDIAEGYSVSREKKESFPLTVTSAQKNPTAFYLCASSIYIGGQAEAFFGQGTRLTVV.

The V and J genes are TRBV6-1 and TRBJ2-7, with 8 bases fitting TRBD1. The CDR3 length is 14 residues. Germline V gene sequence: CDR1 MNHNS, CDR2 SASEGT. J gave up 0 bases and V 2 bases, and 0 bases lay outside the gene matches. The CDR3 sequence is CASSETGGSYEQYF. CDR3 nucleotide sequence: TGTGCCAGCAGTGAAACAGGGGGCTCCTACGAGCAGTACTTC.

This sequence joins TRBV27 and TRBJ2-7; 8 nucleotides align to TRBD1. V was clipped by 3 bases and J by 7 bases; unmatched bases: 11. This CDR3 is built from 15 residues. Germline lookup yields CDR1 MNHEY and CDR2 SMNVEV (reference sequence). The CDR3 bases are TGTGCCAGCAGTTTGAGCCAGGGGGCATTGGGGGAGCAGTACTTC. Translated: CASSLSQGALGEQYF.

This chain joins TRBV11-2 and TRBJ2-2; 9 bases agree with TRBD2. The length of the CDR3 is 16 residues. V dropped 5 bases and J dropped 4; count of bases not matched to a gene: 8. The germline CDR1 and CDR2 sequences are SGHAT and FQNNGV. CDR3 sequence reads: CASSLSGGRVTGELFF. The CDR3, as DNA: TGTGCCAGCAGCCTGAGCGGGGGGCGAGTCACCGGGGAGCTGTTTTTT. The full variable domain, with the rest looked up from reference TRBV11-2 and TRBJ2-2, is EAGVAQSPRYKIIEKRQSVAFWCNPISGHATLYWYQQILGQGPKLLIQFQNNGVVDDSQLPKDRFSAERLKGVDSTLKIQPAKLEDSAVYLCASSLSGGRVTGELFFGEGSRLTVL.

A note on this clone: One junction end does not reproduce the germline sequence, and a read error may be involved. The J gene is TRBJ2-5, the V gene TRBV7-2; 8 nucleotides agree with TRBD2. Germline V gives CDR1 SGHTA, CDR2 FQGNSA. This CDR3 is built from 14 residues. Here the CDR3 DNA reads TGTGCCAGCAGCCTAGCGGGCGGCGGGCAGACCCAGTACTTC. Translation: CASSLAGGGQTQYF.

The rearrangement joins TRBV7-6 to TRBJ2-2, with D maybe TRBD2 (6 bases). Trimming took off 0 bases at V and 0 bases at J, with 14 bases between the two ends. Germline CDR1 and CDR2: SGHVS and FNYEAQ. The CDR3 contains 18 residues. For the CDR3, the DNA is TGTGCCAGCAGCTTAGCTGGGGGGTCGGGGGCGAACACCGGGGAGCTGTTTTTT. The encoded protein is CASSLAGGSGANTGELFF. Filled out from reference TRBV7-6 and TRBJ2-2, the complete variable domain reads GAGVSQSPRYKVTKRGQDVALRCDPISGHVSLYWYRQALGQGPEFLTYFNYEAQQDKSGLPNDRFSAERPEGSISTLTIQRTEQRDSAMYRCASSLAGGSGANTGELFFGEGSRLTVL.

The chain carries TRBV19 and TRBJ2-5, with 7 bases aligning to TRBD1. Looked up from germline, CDR1 is LNHDA and CDR2 is SQIVND (reference sequence). The V segment lost 9 bases and the J segment 0 bases; nucleotides outside the gene matches: 7. CDR3 length equals 14 residues. In DNA form, the CDR3 reads TGTGCCAGCCGGGACAGAAAGTACCAAGAGACCCAGTACTTC. Protein product: CASRDRKYQETQYF.

The chain employs TRBV7-2 and TRBJ1-4; 9 bases map to TRBD1. Germline lookup yields CDR1 SGHTA and CDR2 FQGNSA. V lost 1 base, J lost 7 bases, and 7 bases stayed unmatched. This CDR3 comprises 16 residues. CDR3 residues: CASSLGGQGGGEKLFF. The CDR3 region has the DNA TGTGCCAGCAGCTTAGGGGGACAGGGAGGAGGTGAAAAACTGTTTTTT. The full variable domain, in which reference TRBV7-2 and TRBJ1-4 provide the parts outside the CDR3, is GAGVSQSPSNKVTEKGKDVELRCDPISGHTALYWYRQSLGQGLEFLIYFQGNSAPDKSGLPSDRFSAERTGGSVSTLTIQRTQQEDSAVYLCASSLGGQGGGEKLFFGSGTQLSVL.

This sequence joins TRBV6-5 and TRBJ2-7; tentative D call: TRBD1 (5 bases). The germline V gene has CDR1 MNHEY and CDR2 SVGAGI. Trimming cost V 7 bases and J 3 bases, with 16 bases left between them. The CDR3 spans 14 residues. In nucleotides, the CDR3 is TGTGCCAGCACCGCCCCGTCAGGGCGCTACGAGCAGTACTTC. The encoded protein is CASTAPSGRYEQYF.

The genes are TRBV4-3 and TRBJ1-1; D is unclear. Germline V gene lookup returns CDR1 LGHNA and CDR2 YSLEER. This CDR3 spans 15 amino acids. V was trimmed by 0 bases and J by 0 bases, leaving 8 bases between them. The CDR3 reads CASSQDRYLNTEAFF. The CDR3 DNA sequence: TGCGCCAGCAGCCAAGATCGGTACTTGAACACTGAAGCTTTCTTT.

Turning to this clone: One end of the junction varies from germline; a read error may be responsible. This sequence joins TRBV30 and TRBJ2-4, with 9 bases aligning to TRBD1. Germline loops: CDR1 GTSNPN, CDR2 SVGIG (reference sequence). This CDR3 contains 12 residues. CDR3 sequence (DNA): TGTGCCTGGACCGGGACAGGGCCCTCTCAAGGCTTC. Its translation is CAWTGTGPSQGF.

The rearrangement joins TRBV5-1 to TRBJ2-2; weak D call: TRBD1 (5 bases). Looked up from germline, CDR1 is SGHRS and CDR2 is YFSETQ. The CDR3 covers 12 residues. Trimming pared 0 bases from V and 10 bases from J, leaving 7 bases between. This CDR3 reads CASSLAGLELFF. CDR3 coding DNA: TGCGCCAGCAGCTTGGCAGGGTTGGAGCTGTTTTTT.

J is TRBJ2-1 and V is TRBV20-1; D is ambiguous. Trimming left V 3 bases short and J 10 bases short, with 10 bases between. The CDR3 sequence is 11 residues long. In germline, CDR1 is DFQATT, CDR2 SNEGSKA (reference sequence). This chain's CDR3 is CSARVYGEQFF. The CDR3 nucleotides are TGCAGTGCTAGGGTTTACGGGGAGCAGTTCTTC.

In DNA, the CDR3 is TGTGCCAGCAGTGACTCGAGGAGGAATGGCTACACCTTC. Residues: CASSDSRRNGYTF. The chain uses TRBV6-4 and TRBJ1-2; D gene ambiguous. CDR1 is MRHNA, CDR2 SNTAGT, per germline. The CDR3 spans 13 residues. Between the trimmed V and J ends, which lost 0 bases and 6 bases, there was a span of 8 bases.

The V gene is TRBV27, the J gene TRBJ2-1, with D tentatively TRBD1 (6 bases). CDR3 size: 13 residues. Trimming cost V 6 bases and J 7 bases, with 13 bases left between them. Germline CDR1 reads MNHEY; CDR2 reads SMNVEV (reference sequence). The CDR3: CASRTTGENEQFF. CDR3 in DNA: TGTGCCAGCAGGACGACAGGTGAGAATGAGCAGTTCTTC.

This chain uses TRBV7-9 with TRBJ2-7, with 12 bases identical to TRBD2. CDR1 is SEHNR, CDR2 FQNEAQ, per germline (reference sequence). The length of the CDR3 is 16 residues. V lost 5 bases, J lost 5 bases, and 10 bases stayed unmatched. CDR3 sequence: CASSPLTSGSSDEQYF. For the CDR3, the DNA is TGTGCCAGCAGCCCACTGACTAGCGGGAGCTCTGACGAGCAGTACTTC. Full variable domain (outside the CDR3, taken from reference TRBV7-9 and TRBJ2-7): DTGVSQNPRHKITKRGQNVTFRCDPISEHNRLYWYRQTLGQGPEFLTYFQNEAQLEKSRLLSDRFSAERPKGSFSTLEIQRTEQGDSAMYLCASSPLTSGSSDEQYFGPGTRLTVT.

CDR3 nucleotide sequence: TGTGCCAGCAGCTTGGTTACAATGAAAGATACGCAGTATTTT. This sequence encodes CASSLVTMKDTQYF. The chain couples TRBV5-6 to TRBJ2-3; D not certain. V was pared by 0 bases and J by 5 bases, with 10 bases between. This CDR3 has 14 amino acids. The germline CDR1 and CDR2 sequences are SGHDT and YYEEEE.

CDR3 sequence (DNA): TGTGCCACCAGGGGGACAGGTGGATTAGCGGGCACCGGGGAGCTGTTTTTT. Translation: CATRGTGGLAGTGELFF. This chain links TRBV25-1 with TRBJ2-2; possibly TRBD1 for D (8 bases). The V end lost 10 bases, the J end lost 4 bases, and 25 bases lay between the germline ends. The germline CDR1 and CDR2 sequences are MGHDK and SYGVNS. The CDR3 length is 17 residues.

The V call is TRBV15, the J call TRBJ1-5; 11 bases are a match to TRBD1. This CDR3 region has 17 residues. With V trimmed by 0 bases and J by 5 bases, 6 bases remained unmatched. From germline, CDR1 is LNHNV and CDR2 YYDKDF (reference sequence). CDR3 coding DNA: TGTGCCACCAGCAGAGATCCGCCGGGACAGGGGGATCAGCCCCAGCATTTT. This gives the protein CATSRDPPGQGDQPQHF.